The rows below give T cell receptor beta chains drawn from one sample of a study of CD8+CD57+ T cells in acquired aplastic anemia. TCRdb recomputed calls from the reads with MiXCR, one row per CDR3 protein. The sample has just over 450,000 distinct CDR3 sequences, around a third seen once. Sequencing was done on a sample of sorted CD4+, CD8+, or CD8+CD57+ T cells (not recorded which) from PBMCs. The receptors shown here come from a human donor with aplastic anemia. The CDR3 runs from the conserved cysteine through the conserved F or W. D genes are given only for firm matches. Clone size, where shown, is once, few, many, or a class for clones that have expanded.

>-|TRBV9|many|TRBJ2-7
TGTGCCAGCAGCGTAGAGGCCTACGAGCAGTACTTC
CASSVEAYEQYF
>TRBD2|TRBV29-1|-|TRBJ2-1
TGCAGCTTGGTTGTGTCGGGAGGGTACAATGAGCAGTTCTTC
CSLVVSGGYNEQFF
>-|TRBV15|many|TRBJ1-2
TGTGCCACCAGCAGAGATGCCCAGGTTTCCTATGGCTACACCTTC
CATSRDAQVSYGYTF
>-|TRBV10-3|few|TRBJ1-2
TGTGCCAGCAGTGAATCGGGGACTAACTATGGCTACACCTTC
CASSESGTNYGYTF
>-|TRBV7-9|many|TRBJ1-2
TGTGCCAGCAGCTTAGTGCACTATGGCTACACCTTC
CASSLVHYGYTF
>TRBD1|TRBV2|few|TRBJ2-5
TGTGCCAGCACCGACACCGGGACAGTACAAGAGACCCAGTACTTC
CASTDTGTVQETQYF
>-|TRBV10-3|few|TRBJ2-1
TGTGCCATCGCTGACGGGACTGGCGGAAAATACAATGAGCAGTTCTTC
CAIADGTGGKYNEQFF
>-|TRBV29-1|few|TRBJ2-7
TGCAGCGTTCTGATAACTACAGGGCAATTCTACGAGCAGTACTTC
CSVLITTGQFYEQYF
>-|TRBV15|-|TRBJ1-4
TGTGCCACCAGCAGCAGGGATGAAAAACTGTTTTTT
CATSSRDEKLFF
>TRBD2|TRBV7-3|few|TRBJ2-1
TGTGCCAGCAGCCTTAGCGGGGGGGCCGTTTACAATGAGCAGTTCTTC
CASSLSGGAVYNEQFF
>-|TRBV25-1|many|TRBJ1-4
TGTGCCAGCAGTGCGTATGGGGGAGGGATTAATGAAAAACTGTTTTTT
CASSAYGGGINEKLFF
>-|TRBV27|-|TRBJ2-7
TGTGCCTGCAGGAACTTCGGTGCCTTCTACGAGCAGTACTTC
CACRNFGAFYEQYF
>TRBD2|TRBV10-3|once|TRBJ2-5
TGTGCCATCAGTATAGCGGGGACTCAAGAGACCCAGTACTTC
CAISIAGTQETQYF
>-|TRBV20-1|many|TRBJ1-6
TGCAGTGCTAGCCCTGCGCCGAGCTATAATTCACCCCTCCACTTT
CSASPAPSYNSPLHF
>-|TRBV7-9|many|TRBJ2-5
TGTGCCAGCAGCTTATTTCAGCAAGAGACCCAGTACTTC
CASSLFQQETQYF
>-|TRBV25-1|-|TRBJ2-5
TGTGCCAGCAGCTACTCGGACGGGGGCCAAGAGACCCAGTACTTC
CASSYSDGGQETQYF
>TRBD1|TRBV10-2|-|TRBJ2-7
TGCGCCAGCAGTGCCACAGGGGGCGACGAGCAGTACTTC
CASSATGGDEQYF
>-|TRBV20-1|-|TRBJ1-6
TGCAGTGCTAGTAACAGAGAGGCTTCACCCCTCCACTTT
CSASNREASPLHF
>TRBD1|TRBV25-1|-|TRBJ1-2
TGTGCCAGCAAGCAGGGGGCGGATGGCTACACCTTC
CASKQGADGYTF
>TRBD2|TRBV4-1|-|TRBJ2-3
TGCGCCAGCAGCCAAGAGCGAGCGGGAGTGAGGACAGATACGCAGTATTTT
CASSQERAGVRTDTQYF
>-|TRBV25-1|many|TRBJ1-1
TGTGCCAGCAGTGATTGGGGGGAAGCTTTCTTT
CASSDWGEAFF
>-|TRBV7-2|few|TRBJ2-1
TGTGCCAGCAGCTCCCACCCGAGCTCCTACAATGAGCAGTTCTTC
CASSSHPSSYNEQFF
>-|TRBV12-3/TRBV12-4|many|TRBJ1-2
TGTGCCAGCAGTTTAGCCGGTACGCACACCTTC
CASSLAGTHTF
>TRBD1|TRBV18|-|TRBJ2-5
TGTGCCAGCTCACCCATGACAGGGACGGAGACCCAGTACTTC
CASSPMTGTETQYF
>-|TRBV15|many|TRBJ2-1
TGTGCCACCAGCAGAGATCGGGGGAGAGGTGAGCAGTTCTTC
CATSRDRGRGEQFF
>-|TRBV29-1|-|TRBJ2-7
TGCAGCGTTGTGGGGGGCGCAGAGTACGAGCAGTACTTC
CSVVGGAEYEQYF
>TRBD1|TRBV24-1|-|TRBJ2-7
TGTGCCGTGACCGGGACAGGGATCGAGCAGTACTTC
CAVTGTGIEQYF
>-|TRBV7-9|many|TRBJ2-7
TGTGCCAGCAGCCTCTCCGTCGAGGACGAGCAGTACTTC
CASSLSVEDEQYF
>TRBD1|TRBV19|-|TRBJ1-2
TGTGCCAGTAGTACTCGGGGACAGGGGGTGAACTATGGCTACACCTTC
CASSTRGQGVNYGYTF
>TRBD1|TRBV10-3|-|TRBJ1-1
TGTGCCATCAAGCGTCTCGACAGGGTTGGGAACACTGAAGCTTTCTTT
CAIKRLDRVGNTEAFF
>-|TRBV5-8|many|TRBJ1-5
TGTGCCAGCAGCAACGTCGGGGGCAGCAATCAGCCCCAGCATTTT
CASSNVGGSNQPQHF
>TRBD1|TRBV20-1|many|TRBJ1-2
TGCAGTGCGTCAACCCGGGACAGCGGTCGCTACACCTTC
CSASTRDSGRYTF
>-|TRBV5-1|many|TRBJ1-3
TGCGCCAGCAGCTTGGACTTGGGAAACACCATATATTTT
CASSLDLGNTIYF
>-|TRBV7-8|-|TRBJ2-1
TGTGCCAGCAGATATAGGGGGGGTGAGCAGTTCTTC
CASRYRGGEQFF
>TRBD1|TRBV11-3|few|TRBJ2-2
TGTGCCAGCAAATCGGACAGGGAGGTAGCCGGGGAGCTGTTTTTT
CASKSDREVAGELFF
>-|TRBV30|few|TRBJ1-2
TGTGCCTGGAGTGTATCCCAACGGGAGGGCTACACCTTC
CAWSVSQREGYTF
>-|TRBV11-2|-|TRBJ1-1
TGTGCCAGCAGCCCCGAGATCGCAGGGATGAACACTGAAGCTTTCTTT
CASSPEIAGMNTEAFF
>-|TRBV9|many|TRBJ1-3
TGTGCCAGCAGCGTCCAGGGAGAGGTCGGCAACACCATATATTTT
CASSVQGEVGNTIYF
>-|TRBV10-3|-|TRBJ2-5
TGTGCCATCAGTGGCCCACAAGAGACCCAGTACTTC
CAISGPQETQYF
>TRBD2|TRBV20-1|-|TRBJ2-2
TGCAGTGCTAGAGATCCCCGGACTAGCGGGGATTACACCGGGGAGCTGTTTTTT
CSARDPRTSGDYTGELFF
>-|TRBV29-1|many|TRBJ1-1
TGCAGCGGGGAAGGGGCGAACACTGAAGCTTTCTTT
CSGEGANTEAFF
>TRBD1|TRBV25-1|-|TRBJ1-6
TGTGCCAGCAGTGCCGACAGGGTAAATTCACCCCTCCACTTT
CASSADRVNSPLHF
>-|TRBV9|many|TRBJ1-2
TGTGCCAGCAGCGACAGGGTCGGCTATGGCTACACCTTC
CASSDRVGYGYTF
>-|TRBV7-2|many|TRBJ1-2
TGTGCCAGCAGCCGGCCTACCCTCTATGGCTACACCTTC
CASSRPTLYGYTF
>-|TRBV7-3|few|TRBJ2-4
TGTGCCAGCAGCTCTGGGTCAGGCCAAAACATTCAGTACTTC
CASSSGSGQNIQYF
>-|TRBV29-1|many|TRBJ1-1
TGCAGCGTTTTTTCAGGGGCAGGTACAGGCACTGAAGCTTTCTTT
CSVFSGAGTGTEAFF
>-|TRBV7-8|many|TRBJ2-7
TGTGCCAGCAGCCGGCGGGACCGACCCTACGAGCAGTACTTC
CASSRRDRPYEQYF
>TRBD1|TRBV7-3|-|TRBJ2-7
TGTGCCAGCAGCCAGTGGACAGGCTACGAGCAGTACTTC
CASSQWTGYEQYF
>TRBD1|TRBV10-1|-|TRBJ2-7
TGCGCCAGCAGTAATTACAGGGGACCCCACGAGCAGTACTTC
CASSNYRGPHEQYF
>-|TRBV5-1|-|TRBJ2-7
TGCGCCAGCAGCTGGGCAGGGGCGGACGAGCAGTACTTC
CASSWAGADEQYF
>-|TRBV2|many|TRBJ1-2
TGTGCCAGCAAAGAGTCTAACTATGGCTACACCTTC
CASKESNYGYTF
>-|TRBV20-1|-|TRBJ2-3
TGCAGTGCTATAAGGGATACGCAGTATTTT
CSAIRDTQYF
>-|TRBV9|-|TRBJ2-1
TGTGCCAGCACCACCCCGGGGGTAGATGAGCAGTTCTTC
CASTTPGVDEQFF
>-|TRBV19|many|TRBJ1-5
TGTGCCAGTAGTGCGGGTCGGAGCAATCAGCCCCAGCATTTT
CASSAGRSNQPQHF
>-|TRBV30|few|TRBJ1-2
TGTGCCTGGACGACAGGCCTAGGAAACTATGGCTACACCTTC
CAWTTGLGNYGYTF
>-|TRBV9|many|TRBJ1-2
TGTGCCAGCAGCGTAGCCGGGACGGATTATGGCTACACCTTC
CASSVAGTDYGYTF
>TRBD1|TRBV7-9|-|TRBJ1-6
TGTGCCAGCAGCTCATTACTGGGACAGGGTTCACCCCTCCACTTT
CASSSLLGQGSPLHF
>-|TRBV15|-|TRBJ1-6
TGTGCCACCAGCGGAGAAGGACAGTTTATTTCGCCCCCCCACTTT
CATSGEGQFISPPHF